A selection of T cell receptor beta chains follows, all from one sample in a study of blood T cell repertoires in COVID-19. Only in-frame clones appear in the TCRdb table, and some are missing; sequencing was by immunoSEQ multiplex PCR. The repertoire holds over 200,000 clones, around nine tenths seen once, with around 2.9% in the top ten. The sequenced material came from peripheral blood. Receptor source: an older woman with acute or convalescent COVID-19. Both conserved end residues are part of each CDR3. D genes are given only for firm matches. The size entry is marked missing in some rows and otherwise reads once, few, many or a size class.

>TRBV24-1|once|-|TRBJ2-2
TGTGCCACCAGTGACCCAAGGACAGTTCCCGGGGAGCTGTTTTTT
CATSDPRTVPGELFF
>TRBV27|-|-|TRBJ2-7
TGTGCCAGCAGGGGTAACAGCTACGAGCAGTACTTC
CASRGNSYEQYF
>TRBV5-1|-|-|TRBJ1-4
TGCGCCAGCAGCTTGGCAGGTGAAAAACTGTTTTTT
CASSLAGEKLFF
>TRBV6-4|-|-|TRBJ1-2
TGTGCCAGCAGTGATGGGGGGGTCGGCTACACCTTC
CASSDGGVGYTF
>TRBV30|-|-|TRBJ1-5
TGTGCCTGGAGTGCCTCGCATGGGCGGGGGCAGCCCCAGCATTTT
CAWSASHGRGQPQHF
>TRBV11-3|-|-|TRBJ1-2
TGTGCCAGCAGCTTCTACCATGAACACAGGGTTGGCTACACCTTC
CASSFYHEHRVGYTF
>TRBV11-2|-|-|TRBJ1-5
TGTGCCAGCAGCTTAAACCGGGATAGCAATCAGCCCCAGCATTTT
CASSLNRDSNQPQHF
>TRBV2|-|TRBD1|TRBJ2-5
TGTGCCAGCAGTGGAGAGGGGGCTGTGACCCAGTACTTC
CASSGEGAVTQYF
>TRBV6-5|-|TRBD2|TRBJ2-7
TGTGCCAGCAGTTATCGCCTAGCGGGAACCTACGAGCAGTACTTC
CASSYRLAGTYEQYF
>TRBV29-1|-|TRBD1|TRBJ1-2
TGCAGCGTGGGCGGACAGGGCAGTGGCTACACCTTC
CSVGGQGSGYTF
>TRBV7-9|-|-|TRBJ2-7
TGTGCCAGCAGCCTCCTCCTAACAGGGTCCTACGAGCAGTACTTC
CASSLLLTGSYEQYF
>TRBV18|-|-|TRBJ1-5
TGTGCCAGCTCACCAGGGACATTTAGCAATCAGCCCCAGCATTTT
CASSPGTFSNQPQHF
>TRBV10-2|-|TRBD1|TRBJ2-3
TGCGCCAGCAGGCGACAGGGGGAAGGCACAGATACGCAGTATTTT
CASRRQGEGTDTQYF
>TRBV4-1|-|TRBD1|TRBJ2-5
TGCGCCAGCAGCCAAGGTCGACAGGGGGCTGTAGAGACCCAGTACTTC
CASSQGRQGAVETQYF
>TRBV6-5|-|-|TRBJ1-2
TGTGCCAGCAGTTACTCCGGCAGGAACTATGGCTACACCTTC
CASSYSGRNYGYTF
>TRBV28|-|-|TRBJ1-1
TGTGCCAGCTTAGGACAGATTTTGAACACTGAAGCTTTCTTT
CASLGQILNTEAFF
>TRBV6-1|-|TRBD2|TRBJ2-7
TGTGCCAGCAGTGACCTATTCGGACTAGCGGGGCTCGAGCAGTACTTC
CASSDLFGLAGLEQYF
>TRBV6-5|-|-|TRBJ1-1
TGTGCCAGCAGTTATACTGGGGGAGGGAGCACTGAAGCTTTCTTT
CASSYTGGGSTEAFF
>TRBV12-5|-|-|TRBJ1-3
TGTGCTAGTGGTTTGGGGGGGCCTGGAAACACCATATATTTT
CASGLGGPGNTIYF
>TRBV4-1|-|TRBD2|TRBJ2-3
TGCGCCAGCAGCCAGGCTACTAGCGGTAGAAGCACAGATACGCAGTATTTT
CASSQATSGRSTDTQYF
>TRBV6-5|-|TRBD1|TRBJ1-5
TGTGCCAGCAGGGGGACAGGGACGGGCAATCAGCCCCAGCATTTT
CASRGTGTGNQPQHF
>TRBV18|-|TRBD2|TRBJ2-7
TGTGCCAGCTCACCTCGGACTAGCGGGAGCTACGAGCAGTACTTC
CASSPRTSGSYEQYF
>TRBV30|-|TRBD1|TRBJ1-5
TGTGCCTGGTGCCCCCGGGACAGGGGCAATCGTGGTCAGCCCCAGCATTTT
CAWCPRDRGNRGQPQHF
>TRBV14|-|TRBD1|TRBJ1-1
TGTGCCAGCAGCCGGGACAGGGGGCTGGGTGAAGCTTTCTTT
CASSRDRGLGEAFF
>TRBV5-4|-|-|TRBJ2-7
TGTGCCAGCACCTTTGACTACCGCTCCTACGAGCAGTACTTC
CASTFDYRSYEQYF
>TRBV14|-|TRBD1|TRBJ1-1
TGTGCCAGCAGCCAGTACCGACAGGGGGGGACTGAAGCTTTCTTT
CASSQYRQGGTEAFF
>TRBV18|-|-|TRBJ1-5
TGTGCCAGCTCACCGCAGGGGAGTAGCAATCAGCCCCAGCATTTT
CASSPQGSSNQPQHF
>TRBV3-1/TRBV3-2|-|TRBD1|TRBJ1-2
TGTGCCAGCAGCCAAGATCCACAGGGGGCAGGAGGCTACACCTTC
CASSQDPQGAGGYTF
>TRBV14|-|TRBD1|TRBJ1-2
TGTGCCAGCAGCCAAGCCGGGACAGGAACCTATGGCTACACCTTC
CASSQAGTGTYGYTF
>TRBV28|-|-|TRBJ2-1
TGTGCCAGCAGTCAACCCCGAGGACTCTACAATGAGCAGTTCTTC
CASSQPRGLYNEQFF
>TRBV25-1|-|TRBD1|TRBJ1-1
TGTGCCAGCAGTTCCTGGACAGGGGCGCCCACTGAAGCTTTCTTT
CASSSWTGAPTEAFF
>TRBV11-3|-|-|TRBJ2-5
TGTGCCAGCAGCATAGGGCTCCAAGAGACCCAGTACTTC
CASSIGLQETQYF
>TRBV30|-|TRBD1|TRBJ1-2
TGTGCCTGGGGTCGGGGACAGATCTATGGCTACACCTTC
CAWGRGQIYGYTF
>TRBV3-1/TRBV3-2|once|-|TRBJ1-4
TGTGCCAGCAGCCAAGATGGGGCTGGTAATGAAAAACTGTTTTTT
CASSQDGAGNEKLFF
>TRBV19|-|-|TRBJ1-6
TGTGCCAGTAGTACGGATCCGGGACAAATATATAATTCACCCCTCCACTTT
CASSTDPGQIYNSPLHF
>TRBV19|-|-|TRBJ1-1
TGTGCCAGTACCGACAGACTGAACACTGAAGCTTTCTTT
CASTDRLNTEAFF
>TRBV28|-|-|TRBJ2-5
TGTGCCAGCAGGGTGGCCCAAGAGACCCAGTACTTC
CASRVAQETQYF
>TRBV18|-|-|TRBJ2-1
TGTGCCAGCTCACCGTTCGGACAAAACTACAATGAGCAGTTCTTC
CASSPFGQNYNEQFF
>TRBV27|-|TRBD1|TRBJ2-2
TGTGCCAGCAGTTCCGACAGGGGCCGGACCGGGGAGCTGTTTTTT
CASSSDRGRTGELFF
>TRBV4-1|-|-|TRBJ2-7
TGCGCCAGCAGCCAATATAGCGACGAGCAGTACTTC
CASSQYSDEQYF
>TRBV11-2|-|-|TRBJ2-7
TGTGCCAGCAGCTTACCTCAGGCGGGGAGCTCCTACGAGCAGTACTTC
CASSLPQAGSSYEQYF
>TRBV18|once|-|TRBJ2-5
TGTGCCAGCTCACTAAGACAGCCACAAGAGACCCAGTACTTC
CASSLRQPQETQYF
>TRBV7-8|-|TRBD1|TRBJ2-3
TGTGCCAGCAGCACGGTCTTAGGACAGGGGAGCACAGATACGCAGTATTTT
CASSTVLGQGSTDTQYF
>TRBV20-1|-|-|TRBJ1-2
TGCAGTGGGGGAGGCCTCTATGGCTACACCTTC
CSGGGLYGYTF
>TRBV5-1|-|-|TRBJ2-3
TGCGCCAGCAGCTTAGGACAACGCACAGATACGCAGTATTTT
CASSLGQRTDTQYF
>TRBV19|-|-|TRBJ2-7
TGTGCCAGTAGTACGCAGGGGGGACCCTACGAGCAGTACTTC
CASSTQGGPYEQYF